What follows are 20 T cell receptor beta chains derived from one specimen sequenced in a study of T cell repertoires in ileal Crohn's disease. Using immunoSEQ multiplex PCR, the repertoire was profiled, and TCRdb retains in-frame clones only, with some absent. The sample consists of 17,000 or so clones, approximately 80% of them appearing once. Time point defined: inflamed ileum from the surgical specimen. Sequenced: ileal tissue. Receptor source: an adult with Crohn's disease.

This clone was counted a single time. The J gene is TRBJ1-2, the V gene TRBV18; 8 nucleotides line up with TRBD1. Trimming at V came to 2 bases and at J to 6 bases, leaving 8 bases not matched to a gene. The CDR3 runs 15 residues. The germline V gene has CDR1 KGHSH and CDR2 LQKENI. The CDR3: CASSPRSGGFDGYTF. The CDR3 bases are TGTGCCAGCTCACCAAGATCAGGGGGCTTCGATGGCTACACCTTC.

This clone has more than one count but fewer than ten. The V and J genes are TRBV18 and TRBJ1-6, with D possibly TRBD1 on 5 matching bases. With 3 bases removed from V and 4 bases from J, the gap between germline ends came to 10 bases. The CDR3 extends over 15 amino acids. Germline CDR1 KGHSH, CDR2 LQKENI. CDR3 nucleotide sequence: TGTGCCAGCTCACCGTCCAGGGATTATAATTCACCCCTCCACTTT. It codes for CASSPSRDYNSPLHF.

The table lists this clone with a few counts. The CDR3 bases are TGTGCCAGCTCACCAACTGCCGAGATACCCCAGCATTTT. It codes for CASSPTAEIPQHF. The rearrangement links TRBV18 to TRBJ1-5; D is uncertain. V lost 2 bases, J lost 10 bases, and 12 bases lay in between. Germline loops: CDR1 KGHSH, CDR2 LQKENI. This CDR3 is built from 13 residues.

The rearrangement links TRBV25-1 to TRBJ2-7; a possible D gene is TRBD2 (6 bases). Germline V gene data show CDR1 as MGHDK and CDR2 as SYGVNS. CDR3 length: 15 residues. Trimming shortened V by 3 bases and J by 3 bases, and 15 bases separated the two germline ends. CDR3: CASSDFEEGNYEQYF. As DNA, the CDR3 is TGTGCCAGCAGTGATTTTGAGGAGGGGAACTACGAGCAGTACTTC.

This clone was seen more than once but under ten times. This chain joins TRBV7-6 and TRBJ2-3; D may correspond to TRBD1 or TRBD2 (5 bases each). The CDR3 totals 13 residues. The germline gives CDR1 SGHVS, CDR2 FNYEAQ. Trimming shortened V by 5 bases and J by 6 bases, and 12 bases separated the two germline ends. The CDR3 DNA sequence: TGTGCCAGCAGCCCCGACTGGGGGGATACGCAGTATTTT. Translation gives CASSPDWGDTQYF.

This clone has a handful of counts. V is TRBV21-1 and J is TRBJ1-5. TRBV21-1 is assigned pseudogene status. This CDR3 has 13 residues. The CDR3 loop is CATTKPGTQPQHF. In DNA form, the CDR3 reads TGTGCCACAACTAAGCCAGGGACCCAGCCCCAGCATTTT.

This clone showed up just a few times. The chain uses TRBV7-2 and TRBJ2-7, with 8 nucleotides matching TRBD1. This CDR3 region has 14 residues. Unmatched junction bases numbered 7, after V lost 3 bases and J lost 6 bases. CDR1 and CDR2 (germline): SGHTA, FQGNSA. The CDR3 DNA reads TGTGCCAGCAGCTTCACGGACAGGGTGTTCGAGCAGTACTTC. Its translation is CASSFTDRVFEQYF.

V and J are TRBV6-1 and TRBJ2-3; 8 nucleotides line up with TRBD1. Germline V gives CDR1 MNHNS, CDR2 SASEGT. Germline trimming cut 4 bases from V and 4 bases from J; bases unmatched to any gene: 7. This CDR3 contains 15 residues. The CDR3 is CASSVVAGGADTQYF. The CDR3 DNA is TGTGCCAGCAGTGTTGTGGCAGGGGGCGCAGATACGCAGTATTTT.

The J gene is TRBJ2-2, the V gene TRBV5-4; TRBD1 might be the D (6 bases). The V gene's germline CDR1 is SGHNT and CDR2 YYREEE (reference sequence). The germline V and J ends were trimmed by 9 bases and 0 bases, with 15 bases remaining between them. The CDR3 length is 15 residues. CDR3 region: CATMPRTANTGELFF. The CDR3 nucleotides are TGTGCCACCATGCCAAGGACAGCGAACACCGGGGAGCTGTTTTTT.

This clone was seen a single time. Within the sample, other DNA sequences also encode this same CDR3. The chain has TRBV5-1 and TRBJ2-7; possibly TRBD2 for D (6 bases). Per germline, CDR1 SGHRS and CDR2 YFSETQ. CDR3 length: 13 amino acids. V was cut by 3 bases and J by 5 bases, with 12 bases left in between. The CDR3 loop is CASSSGTGDEQYF. CDR3 sequence (DNA): TGCGCCAGCAGCTCGGGGACTGGGGACGAGCAGTACTTC.

This chain joins TRBV19 and TRBJ2-3; D is undetermined. Between the trimmed V and J ends, which lost 6 bases and 3 bases, there was a span of 16 bases. Germline-derived CDR1 and CDR2 are LNHDA and SQIVND (reference sequence). This CDR3 spans 15 amino acids. CDR3 loop: CASSKRPRGTDTQYF. DNA for the CDR3: TGTGCCAGTAGCAAACGACCGCGAGGAACAGATACGCAGTATTTT. The whole variable domain, remainder taken from reference TRBV19 and TRBJ2-3, is DGGITQSPKYLFRKEGQNVTLSCEQNLNHDAMYWYRQDPGQGLRLIYYSQIVNDFQKGDIAEGYSVSREKKESFPLTVTSAQKNPTAFYLCASSKRPRGTDTQYFGPGTRLTVL.

V usage is TRBV5-1 and J usage is TRBJ2-1, with TRBD2 matching 11 bases. V lost 7 bases and J lost 5; bases outside the gene matches: 5. CDR1 is SGHRS, CDR2 YFSETQ, per germline. The CDR3 sequence is 14 residues long. The CDR3 region has the DNA TGCGCCAGCGCCGGGACTAGCGGAAACAATGAGCAGTTCTTC. Translated, it gives CASAGTSGNNEQFF.

CDR3 nucleotides: TGTGCCAGCAGCAGACTTCAGGGTCATGAGCAGTTCTTC. This codes for CASSRLQGHEQFF. V usage is TRBV27 and J usage is TRBJ2-1; a possible D gene is TRBD1 (5 bases). Looked up from germline, CDR1 is MNHEY and CDR2 is SMNVEV (reference sequence). The CDR3 covers 13 residues. Trimming pared 6 bases from V and 8 bases from J, leaving 14 bases between.

The chain joins TRBV4-3 to TRBJ1-3; no firm D call. Trimming stripped 3 bases from V and 4 bases from J, with 10 bases between. This CDR3 has 14 residues. Germline loops: CDR1 LGHNA, CDR2 YSLEER. In DNA, the CDR3 is TGCGCCAGCAGCCACACCAATTCGGGAAACACCATATATTTT. This gives the protein CASSHTNSGNTIYF.

The gene calls are TRBV28 and TRBJ1-2; D unclear. The CDR3 contains 16 residues. Trimming removed 5 bases from V and 4 bases from J, with 20 bases in between. Per the germline V gene, CDR1 is MDHEN and CDR2 is SYDVKM. CDR3 residues: CASSAAAILKTYGYTF. In DNA form, the CDR3 reads TGTGCCAGCAGTGCCGCAGCTATACTAAAAACCTATGGCTACACCTTC.

A note on this clone: Other DNA sequences in this specimen translate into the identical CDR3. This sequence joins TRBV2 and TRBJ1-5; 12 positions match TRBD1. With 8 bases clipped from V and 1 base from J, the junction kept 15 bases outside the gene matches. The CDR3 length is 19 residues. Looked up from germline, CDR1 is SNHLY and CDR2 is FYNNEI. The CDR3 DNA sequence: TGTGCCAGCTCAAGCGATCCGGGACAGGGGGCCGTGAGCAATCAGCCCCAGCATTTT. Translating gives CASSSDPGQGAVSNQPQHF.

V gene TRBV10-3 combines with J gene TRBJ1-2, with D possibly being TRBD1 (5 bases). This CDR3 is built from 13 residues. V dropped 6 bases and J dropped 7 bases, with 15 bases sitting between them. The germline CDR1 and CDR2 sequences are ENHRY and SYGVKD. The CDR3 DNA follows: TGTGCCATCAGACCGTCAGGGTTACTTGGCTACACCTTC. Protein product: CAIRPSGLLGYTF.

The CDR3 is CASSLGQRYSNQPQHF. CDR3 coding DNA: TGCGCCAGCAGCCTAGGACAGAGATATAGCAATCAGCCCCAGCATTTT. The gene calls are TRBV23-1 and TRBJ1-5, with D maybe TRBD1 (6 bases). Being an ORF, TRBV23-1 has a function that is uncertain. CDR3 length: 16 amino acids. V shed 6 bases and J shed 0 bases, with 15 bases lying between them.

This sequence joins TRBV5-6 and TRBJ2-3; 8 bases agree with TRBD2. Per germline, CDR1 SGHDT and CDR2 YYEEEE. V dropped 10 bases and J dropped 3; count of bases not matched to a gene: 7. This CDR3 has 13 residues. CDR3 sequence (DNA): TGTGCCGGCCATAAGCGGGAGACAGATACGCAGTATTTT. Translating it yields CAGHKRETDTQYF.

This clone occurred a few times. The chain couples TRBV28 to TRBJ1-1; D is uncertain. Germline lookup yields CDR1 MDHEN and CDR2 SYDVKM. This CDR3 region has 14 residues. The V end lost 7 bases, the J end lost 1 base, and 13 bases lay between the germline ends. CDR3 nucleotide sequence: TGTGCCAGCACCCTGACACGACCGAACACTGAAGCTTTCTTT. Its translation is CASTLTRPNTEAFF.